This T cell receptor (beta chain) is from a study of shared clonotypes between healthy human individuals. CD45RO-negative, CCR7-positively selected cells formed the naive CD8 fraction, excluding terminally differentiated effector memory CD45RA+ cells. Donors were Caucasian adults residing in Nashville, Tennessee, USA. A word on this clone: Its antigen is not known.

Overall study results and limits: Since donors were few, the genetic and exposure-history diversity represented was limited. Some naive CD4 clonotypes, 5% to 5.5%, turned up in common across a handful of donors.

The junction had 6 bases not matched to a gene; V was cut back by 5 bases and J by 3 bases. Germline CDR1 is SEHNR and CDR2 is FQNEAQ (reference sequence). The CDR3 consists of 14 residues. Assay execution took place at the deep level. The protocol was immunoSEQ multiplex PCR, while the TCRdb copy is restricted to in-frame clones and leaves out a portion. Of about 870,000 clones listed, 80% to 95% are singletons. Sequencing was done on a sample of naive CD8+ T cells sorted from blood. This chain uses TRBV7-9 with TRBJ2-5; 7 nucleotides align to TRBD1. This receptor was identified in a man aged 30 to 39 in good health. The chain's CDR3 is CASSPPGTEETQYF. CDR3 bases: TGTGCCAGCAGCCCCCCCGGGACAGAAGAGACCCAGTACTTC.